Listed below are T cell receptor beta chains from one sample, sequenced in a study of blood T cell repertoires in COVID-19. Data came from immunoSEQ multiplex PCR; TCRdb stores just in-frame clones and leaves some out. The sample consists of over 120,000 clones, about 92% of them appearing once. Sequences were obtained from peripheral blood. The source of these receptors is a human donor in a cohort sampled during active COVID-19. Both conserved end residues are part of each CDR3. Fields, in order: D gene, J gene, clone size, V gene, CDR3 DNA, CDR3 protein. A D gene is named only where the DNA matches it firmly. Expanded clones get a size class; other rows say once, few or many, or leave the size out.

d_call: TRBD1
j_call: TRBJ2-3
clone_size: -
v_call: TRBV27
cdr3_nt: TGTGCCAGCGCGGACAGGGGAATCACAGATACGCAGTATTTT
cdr3_aa: CASADRGITDTQYF

d_call: -
j_call: TRBJ2-5
clone_size: -
v_call: TRBV13
cdr3_nt: TGTGCCAGCAGCTTAAGTGCCCCACAGGGACGGGAGACCCAGTACTTC
cdr3_aa: CASSLSAPQGRETQYF

d_call: -
j_call: TRBJ2-6
clone_size: -
v_call: TRBV5-1
cdr3_nt: TGCGCCAGCACACAGGGCTCAGGGGCCAACGTCCTGACTTTC
cdr3_aa: CASTQGSGANVLTF

d_call: -
j_call: TRBJ2-5
clone_size: -
v_call: TRBV2
cdr3_nt: TGTGCCAGCAGTCCGATTCTAGCATCGGGAGAGACCCAGTACTTC
cdr3_aa: CASSPILASGETQYF

d_call: TRBD1
j_call: TRBJ1-2
clone_size: -
v_call: TRBV19
cdr3_nt: TGTGCCAGTAGTAAGACAGGGTTAACCGGCTACACCTTC
cdr3_aa: CASSKTGLTGYTF

d_call: TRBD1
j_call: TRBJ1-1
clone_size: -
v_call: TRBV2
cdr3_nt: TGTGCCAGCAGTCTCACAGGGGCGGACACTGAAGCTTTCTTT
cdr3_aa: CASSLTGADTEAFF

d_call: TRBD2
j_call: TRBJ2-5
clone_size: -
v_call: TRBV7-8
cdr3_nt: TGTGCCAGCAGCTTAAGGGCGGGGGGCAGTTTTCAAGAGACCCAGTACTTC
cdr3_aa: CASSLRAGGSFQETQYF

d_call: -
j_call: TRBJ1-6
clone_size: -
v_call: TRBV21-1
cdr3_nt: TGTGCCAGCAGCTCCCCTACGGCGGATTATAATTCACCCCTCCACTTT
cdr3_aa: CASSSPTADYNSPLHF

d_call: TRBD1
j_call: TRBJ2-1
clone_size: -
v_call: TRBV5-4
cdr3_nt: TGTGCCAGCAGCCCGTCGGGACAGGGCTTCAATGAGCAGTTCTTC
cdr3_aa: CASSPSGQGFNEQFF

d_call: TRBD2
j_call: TRBJ2-2
clone_size: once
v_call: TRBV9
cdr3_nt: TGTGCCAGCAGCGTAGGCCAGCGGGGGGCCGGGGAGCTGTTTTTT
cdr3_aa: CASSVGQRGAGELFF

d_call: TRBD2
j_call: TRBJ2-3
clone_size: -
v_call: TRBV7-6
cdr3_nt: TGTGCCAGCAGCCCTCCGGCGGGGGGGCGAAATACGCAGTATTTT
cdr3_aa: CASSPPAGGRNTQYF

d_call: -
j_call: TRBJ1-1
clone_size: -
v_call: TRBV4-3
cdr3_nt: TGCGCCAGCAGCCAAGAACGAGAGTTGAACACTGAAGCTTTCTTT
cdr3_aa: CASSQERELNTEAFF

d_call: -
j_call: TRBJ2-7
clone_size: -
v_call: TRBV11-2
cdr3_nt: TGTGCCAGCAGCTTAGTGGCCGTATGGGAGCAGTACTTC
cdr3_aa: CASSLVAVWEQYF

d_call: -
j_call: TRBJ1-2
clone_size: -
v_call: TRBV29-1
cdr3_nt: TGCAGCGTTGTCAGGGACTATGGCTACACCTTC
cdr3_aa: CSVVRDYGYTF

d_call: TRBD2
j_call: TRBJ2-3
clone_size: -
v_call: TRBV3-1/TRBV3-2
cdr3_nt: TGTGCCAGCAGCCAAGATTACCTAGCGGGGTCAAGCACAGATACGCAGTATTTT
cdr3_aa: CASSQDYLAGSSTDTQYF

d_call: -
j_call: TRBJ1-6
clone_size: -
v_call: TRBV2
cdr3_nt: TGTGCCAGCACGGGCAGGGGCGATTCACCCCTCCACTTT
cdr3_aa: CASTGRGDSPLHF

d_call: -
j_call: TRBJ2-2
clone_size: -
v_call: TRBV29-1
cdr3_nt: TGCAGCGTGTCGGGACAGAACACCGGGGAGCTGTTTTTT
cdr3_aa: CSVSGQNTGELFF

d_call: -
j_call: TRBJ1-3
clone_size: -
v_call: TRBV4-3
cdr3_nt: TGCGCCAGCAGCCAAGATCTGGGGGGAGGAAACACCATATATTTT
cdr3_aa: CASSQDLGGGNTIYF

d_call: TRBD1
j_call: TRBJ1-1
clone_size: once
v_call: TRBV2
cdr3_nt: TGTGCCAGCAGCCTCGGGACAGGGGGCACTGAAGCTTTCTTT
cdr3_aa: CASSLGTGGTEAFF

d_call: -
j_call: TRBJ1-1
clone_size: -
v_call: TRBV6-2/TRBV6-3
cdr3_nt: TGTGCCAGCAGCCTCCAGGGTTTTTCTGAAGCTTTCTTT
cdr3_aa: CASSLQGFSEAFF

d_call: TRBD2
j_call: TRBJ2-2
clone_size: -
v_call: TRBV7-8
cdr3_nt: TGTGCCAGCAGCGCTAGCGGGGGGGCCAACACCGGGGAGCTGTTTTTT
cdr3_aa: CASSASGGANTGELFF

d_call: TRBD1
j_call: TRBJ2-5
clone_size: -
v_call: TRBV5-1
cdr3_nt: TGCGCCAGCAGCGCCCAAACAGGGGATCAAGAGACCCAGTACTTC
cdr3_aa: CASSAQTGDQETQYF

d_call: TRBD2
j_call: TRBJ2-5
clone_size: -
v_call: TRBV27
cdr3_nt: TGTGCCAGCAGTTACGGGACTAGCGGGGCGGAGACCCAGTACTTC
cdr3_aa: CASSYGTSGAETQYF

d_call: -
j_call: TRBJ2-1
clone_size: -
v_call: TRBV3-1/TRBV3-2
cdr3_nt: TGTGCCAGCAGCATCGTGGAGGAGTACCACTCCTACAATGAGCAGTTCTTC
cdr3_aa: CASSIVEEYHSYNEQFF

d_call: TRBD1
j_call: TRBJ1-4
clone_size: -
v_call: TRBV11-3
cdr3_nt: TGTGCCAGCAGTCGGACAGGGCGCGCTAATGAAAAACTGTTTTTT
cdr3_aa: CASSRTGRANEKLFF

d_call: -
j_call: TRBJ1-6
clone_size: -
v_call: TRBV4-1
cdr3_nt: TGCGCCAGCAGCCAAGACCAGTCACCCCTCCACTTT
cdr3_aa: CASSQDQSPLHF

d_call: TRBD1
j_call: TRBJ2-7
clone_size: -
v_call: TRBV19
cdr3_nt: TGTGCCAGTTCCCCGGGACAGGGGTGGTACGAGCAGTACTTC
cdr3_aa: CASSPGQGWYEQYF

d_call: TRBD1
j_call: TRBJ1-2
clone_size: -
v_call: TRBV29-1
cdr3_nt: TGCAGCGTTGACCGCGACAGGGGGAGGTATGGCTACACCTTC
cdr3_aa: CSVDRDRGRYGYTF

d_call: -
j_call: TRBJ1-6
clone_size: -
v_call: TRBV7-8
cdr3_nt: TGTGCCAGCAGCTTAGAGCACAATTCACCCCTCCACTTT
cdr3_aa: CASSLEHNSPLHF

d_call: -
j_call: TRBJ1-4
clone_size: -
v_call: TRBV10-1
cdr3_nt: TGCGCCAGCAGTGAGTCGACAGCCCAGGGTAATGAAAAACTGTTTTTT
cdr3_aa: CASSESTAQGNEKLFF